This T cell receptor beta chain was sequenced for a study of OX40 agonist ivuxolimab in advanced cancers. Looking at the study overall: Mean age around 64 years, range 23 to 79; just over 80% male. In three patients, partial responses were observed, one with hepatocellular carcinoma and two with cutaneous melanoma.

It was autoimmune disease history or systemic immunosuppression that excluded patients. Generated by immunoSEQ multiplex PCR, the TCRdb table keeps only in-frame clones and is missing some. Here the sample spans some 64,000 clones, about 83% being singletons. General study results and limits: Antigen specificity remained undetermined for the expanded peripheral T cells.

About this clone: Its antigen is as yet unknown.

Trimming cost V 8 bases and J 0 bases; bases outside gene matches: 5. Germline V gene sequence: CDR1 SGHTA, CDR2 FQGTGA. The CDR3 runs 15 residues. The gene calls are TRBV7-3 and TRBJ2-3, with 10 bases matching TRBD2. The sample was CD4+ or CD8+ T cells sorted from blood, taken in a trial of the OX40 agonist ivuxolimab. The receptor's source is an adult with an advanced solid tumor such as melanoma, head and neck, liver or kidney cancer. In DNA form, the CDR3 reads TGTGCCAGCGCCGATAGCGGGGGGAGCACAGATACGCAGTATTTT. The encoded protein is CASADSGGSTDTQYF.